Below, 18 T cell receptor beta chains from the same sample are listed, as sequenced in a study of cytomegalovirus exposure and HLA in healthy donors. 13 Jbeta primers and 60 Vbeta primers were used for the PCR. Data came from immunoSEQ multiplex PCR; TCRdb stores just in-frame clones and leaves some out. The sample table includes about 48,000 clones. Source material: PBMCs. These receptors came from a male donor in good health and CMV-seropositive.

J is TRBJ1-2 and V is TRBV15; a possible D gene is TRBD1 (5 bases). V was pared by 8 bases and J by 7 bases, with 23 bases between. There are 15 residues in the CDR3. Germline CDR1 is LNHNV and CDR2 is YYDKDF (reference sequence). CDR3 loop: CATGVGSGRAFGYTF. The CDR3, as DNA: TGTGCCACCGGGGTTGGCTCAGGGCGAGCTTTTGGCTACACCTTC.

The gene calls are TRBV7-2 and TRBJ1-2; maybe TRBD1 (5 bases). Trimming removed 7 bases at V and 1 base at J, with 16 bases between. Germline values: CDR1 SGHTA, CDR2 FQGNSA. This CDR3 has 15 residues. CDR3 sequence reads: CASTTPGGVNYGYTF. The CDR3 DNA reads TGTGCCAGCACAACCCCGGGGGGGGTTAACTATGGCTACACCTTC.

This chain's CDR3 is CASSPAGSSYNSPLHF. For the CDR3, the DNA is TGTGCCAGCAGCCCCGCTGGTAGCTCCTATAATTCACCCCTCCACTTT. The V call is TRBV5-4, the J call TRBJ1-6, with D hard to call. The length of the CDR3 is 16 residues. The V end lost 4 bases, the J end lost 0 bases, and 11 bases lay between the germline ends. The V gene's germline CDR1 is SGHNT and CDR2 YYREEE (reference sequence).

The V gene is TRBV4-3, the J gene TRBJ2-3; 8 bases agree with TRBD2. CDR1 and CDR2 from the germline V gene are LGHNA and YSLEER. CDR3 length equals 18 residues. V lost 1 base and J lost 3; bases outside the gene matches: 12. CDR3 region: CASSQGVPGLDATDTQYF. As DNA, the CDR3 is TGCGCCAGCAGCCAAGGGGTTCCGGGACTAGATGCGACAGATACGCAGTATTTT.

In DNA form, the CDR3 reads TGTGCCAGCAGCCCCGACAGGGTTACCGGGGAGCTGTTTTTT. It yields the protein CASSPDRVTGELFF. The chain links TRBV4-2 to TRBJ2-2; 7 bases map to TRBD1. The J segment lost 5 bases and the V segment lost 4 bases, leaving 4 bases of the junction unmatched. CDR3 length: 14 amino acids. Germline-derived CDR1 and CDR2 are LGHNA and YNFKEQ.

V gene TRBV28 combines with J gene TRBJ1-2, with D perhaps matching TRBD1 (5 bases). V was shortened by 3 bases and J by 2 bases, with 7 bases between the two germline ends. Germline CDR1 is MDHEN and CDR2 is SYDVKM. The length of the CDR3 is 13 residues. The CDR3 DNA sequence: TGTGCCAGCAGTTTGGGGGGGAACTATGGCTACACCTTC. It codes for CASSLGGNYGYTF.

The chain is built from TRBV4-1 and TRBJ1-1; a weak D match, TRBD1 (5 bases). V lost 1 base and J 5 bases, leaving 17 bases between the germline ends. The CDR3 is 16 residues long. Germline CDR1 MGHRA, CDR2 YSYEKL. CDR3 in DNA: TGCGCCAGCAGCCAAGTAAGGGGCAATTTGCGAACTGAAGCTTTCTTT. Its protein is CASSQVRGNLRTEAFF.

The CDR3 sequence is CASSYTGLTTEYF. CDR3 DNA sequence: TGTGCCAGCAGTTACACAGGGTTAACCACGGAGTACTTC. The chain carries TRBV27 and TRBJ2-7; possible D gene TRBD1, 6 bases. CDR1 and CDR2 from the germline V gene are MNHEY and SMNVEV (reference sequence). V lost 4 bases to trimming and J lost 11 bases, with 18 bases between them. There are 13 residues in the CDR3.

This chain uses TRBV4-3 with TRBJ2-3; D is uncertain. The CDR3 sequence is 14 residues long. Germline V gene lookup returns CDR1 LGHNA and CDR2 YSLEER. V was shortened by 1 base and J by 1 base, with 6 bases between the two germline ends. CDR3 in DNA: TGCGCCAGCAGCCAAGTGCAGGGCACAGATACGCAGTATTTT. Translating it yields CASSQVQGTDTQYF.

For the CDR3, the DNA is TGTGCCAGCAGCTTAATAACTGGGGGGGGCTACGAGCAGTACTTC. It yields the protein CASSLITGGGYEQYF. J is TRBJ2-7 and V is TRBV11-2; 7 bases map to TRBD2. The CDR3 runs to 15 residues. Germline lookup yields CDR1 SGHAT and CDR2 FQNNGV. J was trimmed by 3 bases and V by 2 bases; bases with no gene match: 7.

CDR3 in amino acids: CASSLSRSYNEQFF. CDR3 DNA: TGTGCCAGCAGCTTATCGAGGAGTTACAATGAGCAGTTCTTC. The J gene is TRBJ2-1, the V gene TRBV7-7, with D unresolved. This CDR3 has 14 amino acids. Trimming took off 2 bases at V and 4 bases at J, with 9 bases between the two ends. CDR1 SSHAT and CDR2 FNYEAQ come from the germline V gene (reference sequence). Together with reference TRBV7-7 and TRBJ2-1, the CDR3 gives the full variable domain: GAGVSQSPRYKVTKRGQDVTLRCDPISSHATLYWYQQALGQGPEFLTYFNYEAQPDKSGLPSDRFSAERPEGSISTLTIQRTEQRDSAMYRCASSLSRSYNEQFFGPGTRLTVL.

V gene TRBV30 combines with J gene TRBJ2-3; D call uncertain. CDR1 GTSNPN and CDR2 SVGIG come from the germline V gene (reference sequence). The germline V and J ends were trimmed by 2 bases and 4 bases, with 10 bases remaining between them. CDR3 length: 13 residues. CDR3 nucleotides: TGTGCCTGGAGTCTCTATTCACCAGATACGCAGTATTTT. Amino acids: CAWSLYSPDTQYF.

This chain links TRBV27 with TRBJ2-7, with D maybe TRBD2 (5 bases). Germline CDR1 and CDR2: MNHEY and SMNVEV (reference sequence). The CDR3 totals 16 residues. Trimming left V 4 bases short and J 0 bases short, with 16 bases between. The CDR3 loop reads CASSSPTRGSSYEQYF. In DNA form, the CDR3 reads TGTGCCAGCAGTTCGCCCACCCGAGGGTCCTCCTACGAGCAGTACTTC.

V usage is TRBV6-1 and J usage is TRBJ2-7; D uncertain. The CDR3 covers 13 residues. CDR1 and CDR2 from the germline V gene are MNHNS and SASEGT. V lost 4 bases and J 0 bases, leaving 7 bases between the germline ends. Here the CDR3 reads CASSVARSYEQYF. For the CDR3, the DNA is TGTGCCAGCAGTGTGGCCCGCTCCTACGAGCAGTACTTC.

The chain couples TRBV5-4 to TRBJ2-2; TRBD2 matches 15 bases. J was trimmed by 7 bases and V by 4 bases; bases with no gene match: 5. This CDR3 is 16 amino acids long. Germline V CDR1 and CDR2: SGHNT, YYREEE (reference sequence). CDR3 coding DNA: TGTGCCAGCAGCCCCGGACTAGCGGGGGGGGTCGGGGAGCTGTTTTTT. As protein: CASSPGLAGGVGELFF.

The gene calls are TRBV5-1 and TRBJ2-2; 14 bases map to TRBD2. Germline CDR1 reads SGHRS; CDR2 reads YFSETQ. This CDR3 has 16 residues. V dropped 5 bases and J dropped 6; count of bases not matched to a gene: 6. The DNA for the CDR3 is TGCGCCAGCAGAGGGACTAGCGGGGGCCCCCCCGGGGAGCTGTTTTTT. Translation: CASRGTSGGPPGELFF.

CDR3 sequence reads: CASSAGGAGYGYTF. CDR3 DNA sequence: TGTGCCAGCAGCGCAGGGGGCGCCGGTTATGGCTACACCTTC. The V and J genes are TRBV7-2 and TRBJ1-2, with 8 bases that match TRBD1. V lost 5 bases to trimming and J lost 5 bases; unmatched junction nucleotides: 7. The CDR3 has 14 residues. Germline lookup yields CDR1 SGHTA and CDR2 FQGNSA.

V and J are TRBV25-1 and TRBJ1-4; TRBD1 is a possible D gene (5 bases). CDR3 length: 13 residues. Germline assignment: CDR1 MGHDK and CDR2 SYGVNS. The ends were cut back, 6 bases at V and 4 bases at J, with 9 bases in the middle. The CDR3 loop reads CASRGQGNEKLFF. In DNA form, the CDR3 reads TGTGCCAGCAGGGGGCAGGGTAATGAAAAACTGTTTTTT.